What follows are 4 T cell receptor beta chains derived from one specimen sequenced in a study of cytomegalovirus exposure and HLA in healthy donors. PCR involved 60 Vbeta and 13 Jbeta primers. Method: immunoSEQ multiplex PCR; TCRdb's copy keeps in-frame clones and lacks some. The sample has some 140,000 clones, around three quarters seen once. Sequencing used PBMCs. The origin of the receptors is a man in his forties in good health and CMV-seronegative.

DNA of the CDR3: TGTGCCATCAGTGAGGCGGCAGGGTGGGACACTGAAGCTTTCTTT. Encoded protein: CAISEAAGWDTEAFF. The rearrangement joins TRBV10-3 to TRBJ1-1, with TRBD1 as a possible D gene (5 bases). Germline V lookup: CDR1 ENHRY, CDR2 SYGVKD. The CDR3 sequence is 15 residues long. V shed 2 bases and J shed 3 bases, with 13 bases lying between them.

The rearrangement uses TRBV9 and TRBJ2-1, with D possibly TRBD1 on 6 matching bases. This CDR3 is 13 amino acids long. The V and J ends lost 5 bases and 7 bases respectively, with 13 bases between them. Germline V gene sequence: CDR1 SGDLS, CDR2 YYNGEE. The CDR3 DNA reads TGTGCCAGCAGACCAGGGGCTGGGAATGAGCAGTTCTTC. This gives the protein CASRPGAGNEQFF. Complete variable domain (other parts from reference TRBV9 and TRBJ2-1): DSGVTQTPKHLITATGQRVTLRCSPRSGDLSVYWYQQSLDQGLQFLIQYYNGEERAKGNILERFSAQQFPDLHSELNLSSLELGDSALYFCASRPGAGNEQFFGPGTRLTVL.

The chain carries TRBV7-2 and TRBJ1-6, with D possibly TRBD1 on 6 matching bases. Trimming cost V 5 bases and J 1 base, with 21 bases left between them. This CDR3 region has 19 residues. CDR1 SGHTA and CDR2 FQGNSA come from the germline V gene. Here the CDR3 DNA reads TGTGCCAGCAGCCCACGGACAGCAATTCGTGCTTCCTATAATTCACCCCTCCACTTT. Translated, it gives CASSPRTAIRASYNSPLHF. Based on the CDR3 plus reference TRBV7-2 and TRBJ1-6, the full variable domain is GAGVSQSPSNKVTEKGKDVELRCDPISGHTALYWYRQSLGQGLEFLIYFQGNSAPDKSGLPSDRFSAERTGGSVSTLTIQRTQQEDSAVYLCASSPRTAIRASYNSPLHFGNGTRLTVT.

This clone has a handful of counts. The rearrangement links TRBV11-2 to TRBJ2-1; 9 bases are shared with TRBD1. V was pared by 5 bases and J by 8 bases, with 10 bases of the junction left unmatched. The CDR3 length is 15 residues. Germline V gives CDR1 SGHAT, CDR2 FQNNGV. The CDR3 region is CASSLSGQGNHEQFF. CDR3 bases: TGTGCCAGCAGCCTTTCGGGACAGGGTAACCATGAGCAGTTCTTC.